This T cell receptor beta chain was sequenced during a study of shared clonotypes between healthy human individuals. Study-wide context: The cohort comprised a couple of women and a few men. Their ages spanned 18 to 49 years. Regarding the study as a whole: Clonotype sharing across donors was expected to vary with sequencing depth.

Germline CDR1 reads SNHLY; CDR2 reads FYNNEI. The CDR3 sequence is 12 residues long. Trimming took 2 bases from V and 5 from J, leaving 5 bases between them. The assay was immunoSEQ multiplex PCR, and TCRdb's table has in-frame clones only and misses some. Of about 480,000 clones listed, 75% to 80% are singletons. Remarks on this clone: No antigen is known for it.

HIV-negative, healthy adults without recent acute infections or vaccinations were the donors. What was sequenced was PBMCs. This TCR was recovered from a woman aged 40 to 50 in good health. Some clones in this sample may be carry-over from other donors' samples. The V gene is TRBV2, the J gene TRBJ2-3; D unclear. CDR3 DNA: TGTGCCAGCAGTGAATATGGAGATACGCAGTATTTT. It is translated as CASSEYGDTQYF.